This TCR beta chain comes out of a study of beta chain features in type 1 diabetes. Study results and limitations: Within the patient group, naive, central memory and Treg TCRB repertoires appeared more similar to each other than within healthy donors.

The CDR3 length is 13 residues. Germline V gives CDR1 SGHTA, CDR2 FQGTGA. V was trimmed by 4 bases and J by 4 bases, leaving 10 bases between them. The entirety of the isolated RNA underwent reverse transcription, so expressed TCRB transcripts were sequenced. Here immunoSEQ multiplex PCR was the method, and the copy in TCRdb shows in-frame clones only, minus some. The sample shows about 150,000 clones, about 8.5% of them seen only once. Remarks on this clone: Antigen unknown.

Markers CD45RO/CCR7/CD25/CD127/CD95/CD27 served to sort CD4+ naive, central memory, regulatory and stem cell-like memory cells. The sample comprised central memory CD4+ T cells from blood. The TCR sequence derives from a man between 18 and 29 years old in good health. V gene TRBV7-3 combines with J gene TRBJ1-1; no clear D. DNA for the CDR3: TGTGCCAGCAGCTCCCAACTCGGCACTGAAGCTTTCTTT. Translated, it gives CASSSQLGTEAFF.